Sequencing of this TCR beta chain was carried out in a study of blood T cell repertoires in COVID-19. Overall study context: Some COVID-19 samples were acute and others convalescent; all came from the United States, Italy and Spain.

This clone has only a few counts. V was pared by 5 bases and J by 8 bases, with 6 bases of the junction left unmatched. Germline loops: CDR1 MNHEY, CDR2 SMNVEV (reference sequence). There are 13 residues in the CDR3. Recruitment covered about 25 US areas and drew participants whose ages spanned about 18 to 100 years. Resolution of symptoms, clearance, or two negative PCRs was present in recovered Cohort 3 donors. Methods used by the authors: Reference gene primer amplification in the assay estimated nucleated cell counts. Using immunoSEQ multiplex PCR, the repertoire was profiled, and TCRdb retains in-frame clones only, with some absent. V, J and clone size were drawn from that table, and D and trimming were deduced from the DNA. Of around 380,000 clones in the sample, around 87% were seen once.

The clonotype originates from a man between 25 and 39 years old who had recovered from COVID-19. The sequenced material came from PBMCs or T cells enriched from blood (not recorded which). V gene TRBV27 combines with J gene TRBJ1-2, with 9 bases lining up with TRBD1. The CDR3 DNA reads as TGTGCCAGCAGTCCCGGGACAGGGTTAGGCTACACCTTC. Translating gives CASSPGTGLGYTF.